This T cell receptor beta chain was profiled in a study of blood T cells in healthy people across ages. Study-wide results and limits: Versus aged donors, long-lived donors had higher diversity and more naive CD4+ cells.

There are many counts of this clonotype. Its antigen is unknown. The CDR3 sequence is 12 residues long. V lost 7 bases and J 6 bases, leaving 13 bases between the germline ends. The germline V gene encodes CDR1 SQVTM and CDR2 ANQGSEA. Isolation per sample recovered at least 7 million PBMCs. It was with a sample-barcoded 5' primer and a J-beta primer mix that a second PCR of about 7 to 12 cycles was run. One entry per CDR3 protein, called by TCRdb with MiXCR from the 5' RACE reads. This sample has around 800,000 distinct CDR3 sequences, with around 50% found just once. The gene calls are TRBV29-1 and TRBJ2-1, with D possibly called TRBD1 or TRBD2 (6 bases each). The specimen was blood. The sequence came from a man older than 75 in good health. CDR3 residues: CSGGAGVNEQFF. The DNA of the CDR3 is TGCAGCGGGGGGGCCGGGGTCAATGAGCAGTTCTTC.